The source of this T cell receptor beta chain is a study of cytomegalovirus exposure and HLA in healthy donors. As for the study in general: Earlier sequencing of 150 million to 200 million T cells yielded around 120 million unique TCR beta sequences. Study-level points and caveats: Presence/absence analyses assumed roughly uniform sequencing depth across donors, which may not hold. Most TCR sequences were uncommon, yet certain public TCRs appeared in many donors.

13 Jbeta primers and 60 Vbeta primers were used for the PCR. Profiled with immunoSEQ multiplex PCR; TCRdb holds only in-frame clones, not every one. Among some 110,000 clones, 75% to 90% were seen once, and the ten largest hold 2% to 2.5%. Regarding this clone: Its antigen remains unknown.

The receptor was derived from a man aged 25-40 years in good health and CMV-seronegative. The specimen sequenced was PBMCs.

CDR3 loop: CASSVQGARYEQYF. The CDR3 coding sequence is TGTGCCAGTAGTGTCCAGGGGGCTCGGTACGAGCAGTACTTC. J is TRBJ2-7 and V is TRBV19; 8 nucleotides align to TRBD1. V was clipped by 5 bases and J by 4 bases; unmatched bases: 7. This CDR3 comprises 14 residues. Germline values: CDR1 LNHDA, CDR2 SQIVND (reference sequence).